What follows describes a single T cell receptor (beta chain). Its antigen is still unknown. The data stem from a study of OX40 agonist ivuxolimab in advanced cancers. For the study at large: Of the participants, approximately 44% had some prior anti-PD-1, anti-PD-L1 or anti-CTLA-4 therapy, which was allowed. Patients achieving partial responses numbered three: one hepatocellular carcinoma case and two cutaneous melanoma cases. Study-wide findings and caveats: Dosing at 0.1 to 3.0 mg/kg was accompanied by clonal expansion of CD4+ and CD8+ blood T cells by week 6. In CD8+ T cells, expanded clones were on average more numerous than in CD4+.

Only in-frame clones appear in the TCRdb table, and some are missing; sequencing was by immunoSEQ multiplex PCR. The repertoire holds more than 60,000 clones, 85% seen once, with 4% in the top ten. This receptor was identified in an adult with an advanced solid tumor such as melanoma, head and neck, liver or kidney cancer. The sample here was CD4+ or CD8+ T cells sorted from blood, taken in a trial of the OX40 agonist ivuxolimab.

This CDR3 is CASSPNSGNKDEQYF. CDR3 nucleotides: TGTGCCAGTAGTCCAAACTCCGGGAACAAGGACGAGCAGTACTTC. The chain uses TRBV19 and TRBJ2-7; tentatively, D is TRBD2 (5 bases). The CDR3 spans 15 residues. The V end was cut by 5 bases, the J end by 5 bases, with 19 bases between. Germline CDR1 is LNHDA and CDR2 is SQIVND (reference sequence).